This TCR beta chain was identified in a study of shared clonotypes between healthy human individuals. As for the study in general: Used for every donor were three CD4 naive, three CD4 memory, two CD8 naive and one CD8 memory plate.

Clones were sequenced by immunoSEQ multiplex PCR, and TCRdb holds only the in-frame ones, with some missing. The table lists millions of clones, roughly nine tenths of them singletons. Overall study findings and caveats: Clonotype sharing levels among donors were expected to vary with sequencing depth.

About this clone: Its specificity is not known.

The V and J ends lost 5 bases and 0 bases respectively, with 20 bases between them. This CDR3 has 18 residues. The germline gives CDR1 SEHNR, CDR2 FQNEAQ (reference sequence). This TCR was recovered from a man aged 18 to 30 in good health. The sequencing sample was made of naive CD4+ T cells sorted from blood. As to subset: CD45RA+ positively selected. The chain couples TRBV7-9 to TRBJ1-3, with D possibly TRBD1 on 5 matching bases. The CDR3 DNA follows: TGTGCCAGCAGCCTACGACAGTCTAGGGTCCCCTCTGGAAACACCATATATTTT. Amino acids: CASSLRQSRVPSGNTIYF.